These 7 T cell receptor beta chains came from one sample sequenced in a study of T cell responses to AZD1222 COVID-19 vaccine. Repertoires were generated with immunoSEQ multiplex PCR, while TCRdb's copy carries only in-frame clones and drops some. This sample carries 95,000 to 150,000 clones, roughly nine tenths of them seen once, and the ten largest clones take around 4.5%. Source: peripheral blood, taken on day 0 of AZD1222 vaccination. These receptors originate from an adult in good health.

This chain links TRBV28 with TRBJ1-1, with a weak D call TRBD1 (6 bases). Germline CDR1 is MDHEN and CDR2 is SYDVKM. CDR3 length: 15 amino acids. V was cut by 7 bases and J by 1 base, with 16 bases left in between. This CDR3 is CASIRGGAWNTEAFF. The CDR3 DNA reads TGTGCCAGCATCAGAGGGGGGGCATGGAACACTGAAGCTTTCTTT.

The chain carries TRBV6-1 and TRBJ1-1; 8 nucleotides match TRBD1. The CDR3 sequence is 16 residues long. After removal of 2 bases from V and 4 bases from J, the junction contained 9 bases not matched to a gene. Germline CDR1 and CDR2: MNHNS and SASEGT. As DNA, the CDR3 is TGTGCCAGCAGTGAATTGGACAGGGCCTGGGTCACTGAAGCTTTCTTT. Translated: CASSELDRAWVTEAFF.

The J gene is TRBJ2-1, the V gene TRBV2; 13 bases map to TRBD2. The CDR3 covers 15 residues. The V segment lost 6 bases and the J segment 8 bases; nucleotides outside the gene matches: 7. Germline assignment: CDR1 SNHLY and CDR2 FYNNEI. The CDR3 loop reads CASRELAGGRDEQFF. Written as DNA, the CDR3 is TGTGCCAGCAGGGAACTAGCGGGGGGGCGCGATGAGCAGTTCTTC. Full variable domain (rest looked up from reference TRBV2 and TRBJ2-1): EPEVTQTPSHQVTQMGQEVILRCVPISNHLYFYWYRQILGQKVEFLVSFYNNEISEKSEIFDDQFSVERPDGSNFTLKIRSTKLEDSAMYFCASRELAGGRDEQFFGPGTRLTVL.

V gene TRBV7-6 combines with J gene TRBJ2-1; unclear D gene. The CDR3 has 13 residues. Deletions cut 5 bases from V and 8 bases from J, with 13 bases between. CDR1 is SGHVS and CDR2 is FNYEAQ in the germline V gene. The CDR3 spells CASSPERDDEQFF. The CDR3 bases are TGTGCCAGCAGCCCCGAAAGGGATGATGAGCAGTTCTTC.

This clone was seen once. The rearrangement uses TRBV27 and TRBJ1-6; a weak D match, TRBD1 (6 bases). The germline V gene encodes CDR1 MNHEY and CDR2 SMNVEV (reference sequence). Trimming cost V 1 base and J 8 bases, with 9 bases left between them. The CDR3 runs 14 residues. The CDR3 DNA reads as TGTGCCAGCAGTTTATGGGCAGGGGATTCACCCCTCCACTTT. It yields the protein CASSLWAGDSPLHF.

CDR3 protein: CASSDRKLAKNIQYF. DNA of the CDR3: TGTGCCAGTAGTGACAGGAAACTAGCCAAAAACATTCAGTACTTC. J is TRBJ2-4 and V is TRBV19; possible D gene TRBD1, 6 bases. In germline, CDR1 is LNHDA, CDR2 SQIVND (reference sequence). V lost 5 bases and J lost 0, with 11 bases in between. The CDR3 is made up of 15 amino acids.

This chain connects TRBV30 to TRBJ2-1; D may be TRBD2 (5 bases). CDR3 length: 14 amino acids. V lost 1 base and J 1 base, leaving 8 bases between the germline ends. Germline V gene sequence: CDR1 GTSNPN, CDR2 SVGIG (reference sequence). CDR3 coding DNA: TGTGCCTGGAGTGGCGGGTATTCCTACAATGAGCAGTTCTTC. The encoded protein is CAWSGGYSYNEQFF.